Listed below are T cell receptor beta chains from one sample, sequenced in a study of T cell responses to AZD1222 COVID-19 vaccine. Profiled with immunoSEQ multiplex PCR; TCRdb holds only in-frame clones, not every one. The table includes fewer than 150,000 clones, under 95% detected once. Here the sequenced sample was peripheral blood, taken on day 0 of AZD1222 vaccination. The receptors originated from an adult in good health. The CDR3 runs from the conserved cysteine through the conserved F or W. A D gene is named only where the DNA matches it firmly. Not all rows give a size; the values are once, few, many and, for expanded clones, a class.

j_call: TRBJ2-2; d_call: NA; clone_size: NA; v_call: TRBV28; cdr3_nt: TGTGCCAGCAGTTTGTCCTCGAGTGGTCACGGGGAGCTGTTTTTT; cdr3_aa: CASSLSSSGHGELFF
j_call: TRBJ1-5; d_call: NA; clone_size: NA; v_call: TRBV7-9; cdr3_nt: TGTGCCGGAACACGGGATAATCAGCCCCAGCATTTT; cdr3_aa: CAGTRDNQPQHF
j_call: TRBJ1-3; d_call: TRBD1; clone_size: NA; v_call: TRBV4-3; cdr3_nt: TGCGCCAGCAGCCAACTATCACAGGGGTCGGGAAACACCATATATTTT; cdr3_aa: CASSQLSQGSGNTIYF
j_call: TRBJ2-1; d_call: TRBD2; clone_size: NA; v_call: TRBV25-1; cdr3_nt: TGTGCCAGCAGTGAGAACCCGGGAGGGGAGCAGTTCTTC; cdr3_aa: CASSENPGGEQFF
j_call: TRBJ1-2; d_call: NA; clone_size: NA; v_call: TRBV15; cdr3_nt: TGTGCCACCAGCAGAGATATCGGCTCCCCCGGGGGTGGCTACACCTTC; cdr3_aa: CATSRDIGSPGGGYTF
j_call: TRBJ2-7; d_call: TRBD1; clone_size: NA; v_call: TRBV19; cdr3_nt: TGTGCCAGTAGTATTGGACAGGGAGCCTACGAGCAGTACTTC; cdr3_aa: CASSIGQGAYEQYF
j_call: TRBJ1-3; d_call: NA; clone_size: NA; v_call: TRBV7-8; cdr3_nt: TGTGCCAGCAGCTTAGAGAGGGGCTCTGGAAACACCATATATTTT; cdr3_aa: CASSLERGSGNTIYF
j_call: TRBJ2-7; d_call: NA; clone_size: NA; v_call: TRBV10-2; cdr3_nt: TGCGCCAGCAGTGAGTCAGGGATCCACTACGAGCAGTACTTC; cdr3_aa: CASSESGIHYEQYF
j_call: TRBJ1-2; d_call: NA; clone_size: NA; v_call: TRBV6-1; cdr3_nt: TGTGCCAGCAGTGACAGGGTTGACTATGGCTACACCTTC; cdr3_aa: CASSDRVDYGYTF
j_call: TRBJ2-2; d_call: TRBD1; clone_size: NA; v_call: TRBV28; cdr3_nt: TGTGCCAGCAGCCTCCCGGGACAGGGACCCACCGGGGAGCTGTTTTTT; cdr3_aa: CASSLPGQGPTGELFF
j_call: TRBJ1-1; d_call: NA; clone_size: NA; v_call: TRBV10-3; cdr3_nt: TGTGCCATCAGGCAGAACACTGAAGCTTTCTTT; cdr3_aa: CAIRQNTEAFF
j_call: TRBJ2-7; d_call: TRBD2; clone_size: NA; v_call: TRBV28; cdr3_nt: TGTGCCAGCAGTTTCCTTAGCGGGAGCGGCTACGAGCAGTACTTC; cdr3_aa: CASSFLSGSGYEQYF
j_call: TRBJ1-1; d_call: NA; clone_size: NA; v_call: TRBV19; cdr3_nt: TGTGCCTGGCCAGAAGTTTGGGGTCCGAACACTGAAGCTTTCTTT; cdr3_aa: CAWPEVWGPNTEAFF
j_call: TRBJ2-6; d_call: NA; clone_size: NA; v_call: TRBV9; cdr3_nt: TGTGCCAGCAGCGTAGGGTACGAGGGGGCCAACGTCCTGACTTTC; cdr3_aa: CASSVGYEGANVLTF
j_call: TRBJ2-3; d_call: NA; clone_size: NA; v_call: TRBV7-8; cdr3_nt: TGTGCCAGCAGCCCCCCTAAACTAGATACGCAGTATTTT; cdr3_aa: CASSPPKLDTQYF
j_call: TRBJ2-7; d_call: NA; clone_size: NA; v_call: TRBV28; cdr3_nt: TGTGCCAGCAGTTCGCCAGGGGGGCCAGGGCGGCCCTACGAGCAGTACTTC; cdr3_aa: CASSSPGGPGRPYEQYF
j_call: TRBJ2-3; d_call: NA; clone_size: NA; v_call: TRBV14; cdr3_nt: TGTGCCAGCAGCCGGGGAGGTTCTAGCACAGATACGCAGTATTTT; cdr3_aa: CASSRGGSSTDTQYF
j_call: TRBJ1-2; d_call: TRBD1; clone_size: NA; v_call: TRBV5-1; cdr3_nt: TGCGCCAGCGGCTCCGGACAGGGGTCCCTTTTCGATGGCTACACCTTC; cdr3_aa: CASGSGQGSLFDGYTF
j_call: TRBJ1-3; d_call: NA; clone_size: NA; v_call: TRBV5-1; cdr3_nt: TGCGCCAGCAGCCCGCGTGGGACTGGAAACACCATATATTTT; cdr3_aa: CASSPRGTGNTIYF
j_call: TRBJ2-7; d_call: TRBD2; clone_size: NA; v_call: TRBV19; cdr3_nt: TGTGCCAGTAGTAGCGGACTAGCGGGATCCTACGAGCAGTACTTC; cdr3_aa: CASSSGLAGSYEQYF
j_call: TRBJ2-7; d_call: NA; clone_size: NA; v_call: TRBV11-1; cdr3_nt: TGTGCCAGCAGCGCTTGGGACCGCTCCTACGAGCAGTACTTC; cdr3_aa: CASSAWDRSYEQYF
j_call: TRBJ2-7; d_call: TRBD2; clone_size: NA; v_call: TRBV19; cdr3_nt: TGTGCCAGTAGTATAGGACTAGCGGGAACCTACGAGCAGTACTTC; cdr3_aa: CASSIGLAGTYEQYF
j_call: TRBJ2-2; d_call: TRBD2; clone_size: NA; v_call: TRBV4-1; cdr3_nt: TGCGCCAGCAGCCAGGGACTAGCGGGAGGGCGGACCGGGGAGCTGTTTTTT; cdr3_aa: CASSQGLAGGRTGELFF
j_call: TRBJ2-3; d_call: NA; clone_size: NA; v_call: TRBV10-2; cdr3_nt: TGCGCCAGCAGTGAGTCGACTCTTAGCACAGATACGCAGTATTTT; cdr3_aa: CASSESTLSTDTQYF
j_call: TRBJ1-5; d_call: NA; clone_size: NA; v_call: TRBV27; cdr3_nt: TGTGCCACCCCGCGGGGTCAGCCCCAGCATTTT; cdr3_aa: CATPRGQPQHF
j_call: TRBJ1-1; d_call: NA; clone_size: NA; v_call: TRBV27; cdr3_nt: TGTGCCAGCAGTCCTACGGACAGGAACACTGAAGCTTTCTTT; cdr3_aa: CASSPTDRNTEAFF
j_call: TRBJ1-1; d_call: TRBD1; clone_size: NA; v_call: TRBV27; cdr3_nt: TGTGCCAGCACATCACCAGGGGGGATGAACACTGAAGCTTTCTTT; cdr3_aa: CASTSPGGMNTEAFF
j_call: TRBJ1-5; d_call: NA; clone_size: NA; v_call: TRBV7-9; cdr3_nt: TGTGCCAGCAGCTTAGCGGGTAGCAATCAGCCCCAGCATTTT; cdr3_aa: CASSLAGSNQPQHF
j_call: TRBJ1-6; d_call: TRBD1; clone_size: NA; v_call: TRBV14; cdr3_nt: TGTGCCAGCAGCCACAGGGGGTTGAATTCACCCCTCCACTTT; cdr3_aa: CASSHRGLNSPLHF
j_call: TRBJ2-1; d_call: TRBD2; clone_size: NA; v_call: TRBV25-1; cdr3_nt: TGTGCCAGCATTCTCAGCGGGACCATTTACAATGAGCAGTTCTTC; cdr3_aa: CASILSGTIYNEQFF
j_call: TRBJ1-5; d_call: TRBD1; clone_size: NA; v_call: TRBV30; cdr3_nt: TGTGCCTGGAGCCCCTTTGACAGGGCCCTTTATAGCAATCAGCCCCAGCATTTT; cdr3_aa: CAWSPFDRALYSNQPQHF
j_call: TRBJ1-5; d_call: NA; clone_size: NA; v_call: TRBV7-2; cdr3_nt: TGTGCCAGCAGCTGGGGCAGCAATCAGCCCCAGCATTTT; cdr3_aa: CASSWGSNQPQHF
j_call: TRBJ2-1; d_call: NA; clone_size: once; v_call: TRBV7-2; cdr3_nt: TGTGCCAGCAGCTTAGCAGGGAACAATGAGCAGTTCTTC; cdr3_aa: CASSLAGNNEQFF
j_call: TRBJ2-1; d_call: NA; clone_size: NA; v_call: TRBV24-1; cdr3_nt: TGTGCCACCAGTGATTTACACTGGAATGAGCAGTTCTTC; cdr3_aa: CATSDLHWNEQFF
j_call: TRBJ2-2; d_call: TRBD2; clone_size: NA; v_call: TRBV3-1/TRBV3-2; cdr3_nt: TGTGCCAGCAGCCCCAGCGGGGGGACCGGGGAGCTGTTTTTT; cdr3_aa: CASSPSGGTGELFF
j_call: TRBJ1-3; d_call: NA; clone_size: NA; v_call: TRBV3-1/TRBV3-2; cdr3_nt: TGTGCCAGCAGCCAAGGGTCGACAGGAAACACCATATATTTT; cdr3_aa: CASSQGSTGNTIYF
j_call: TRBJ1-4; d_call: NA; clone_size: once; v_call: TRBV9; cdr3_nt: TGTGCCAGCAGCGCACAGGGTAGGCCTAATGAAAAACTGTTTTTT; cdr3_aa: CASSAQGRPNEKLFF
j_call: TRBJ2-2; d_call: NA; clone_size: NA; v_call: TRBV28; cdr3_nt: TGTGCCAGCAGTTTAAGGGTCACCGGGGAGCTGTTTTTT; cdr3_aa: CASSLRVTGELFF
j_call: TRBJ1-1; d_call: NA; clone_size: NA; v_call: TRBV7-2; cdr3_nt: TGTGCCAGCAGCTTATATCTGATGAACACTGAAGCTTTCTTT; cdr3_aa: CASSLYLMNTEAFF
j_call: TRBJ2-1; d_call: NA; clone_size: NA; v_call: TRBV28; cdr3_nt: TGTGCCAGCAGGAACGAGGGGGGCTCCTACAATGAGCAGTTCTTC; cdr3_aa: CASRNEGGSYNEQFF
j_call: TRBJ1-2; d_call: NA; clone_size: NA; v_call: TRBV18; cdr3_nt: TGTGCCAGCTCACCAAACAGGGCTCTCTTGTATGGCTACACCTTC; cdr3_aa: CASSPNRALLYGYTF
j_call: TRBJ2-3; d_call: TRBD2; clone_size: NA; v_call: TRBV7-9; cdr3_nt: TGTGCCAGCAGCCCCTGGACTAGCGGGAGGGCAGGGGATACGCAGTATTTT; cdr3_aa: CASSPWTSGRAGDTQYF
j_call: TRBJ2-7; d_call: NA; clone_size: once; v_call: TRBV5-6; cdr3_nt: TGTGCCAGCAGCTTCCGAGAGACGGGCTACGAGCAGTACTTC; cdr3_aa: CASSFRETGYEQYF
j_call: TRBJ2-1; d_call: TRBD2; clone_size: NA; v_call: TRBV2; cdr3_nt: TGTGCCAGCAGTGAAGTACTAGCGGGTGTCAATGAGCAGTTCTTC; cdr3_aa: CASSEVLAGVNEQFF
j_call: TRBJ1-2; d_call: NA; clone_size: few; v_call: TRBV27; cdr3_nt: TGTGCCAGCAGTGTATTACAGGGTGGCAATGGCTACACCTTC; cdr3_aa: CASSVLQGGNGYTF
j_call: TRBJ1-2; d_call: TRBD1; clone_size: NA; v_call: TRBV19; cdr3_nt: TGTGCCAGTAGTTCCGGGGACAGGGGTGGCTACACCTTC; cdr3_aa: CASSSGDRGGYTF
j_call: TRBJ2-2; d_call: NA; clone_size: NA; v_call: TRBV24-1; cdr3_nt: TGTGCCACCAGTGACCCACCGGGAAACCGGGAGCTGTTTTTT; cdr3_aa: CATSDPPGNRELFF
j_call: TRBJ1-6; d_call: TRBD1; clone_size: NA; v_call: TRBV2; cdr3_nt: TGTGCCAGCAGAGGGGACAGCCTTAATTCACCCCTCCACTTT; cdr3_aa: CASRGDSLNSPLHF
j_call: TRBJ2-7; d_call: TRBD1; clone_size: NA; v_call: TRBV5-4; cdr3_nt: TGTGCCAGCAGCTTGGCAACAGGACAGGGTCCCTTCTCCTACGAGCAGTACTTC; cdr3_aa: CASSLATGQGPFSYEQYF
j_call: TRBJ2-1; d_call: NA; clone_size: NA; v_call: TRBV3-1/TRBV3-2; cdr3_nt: TGTGCCAGCAGTCAGACATTAGAGCAGTTCTTC; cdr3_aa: CASSQTLEQFF
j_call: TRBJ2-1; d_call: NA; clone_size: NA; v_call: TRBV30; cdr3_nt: TGTGCCTGGAGGAGGGCGTGGGAGGGGGCCAAGACCGACCCGGGGCAGTTCTTC; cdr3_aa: CAWRRAWEGAKTDPGQFF
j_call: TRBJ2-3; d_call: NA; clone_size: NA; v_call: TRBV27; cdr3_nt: TGTGCCAGCACCCTCACTGGCACAGATACGCAGTATTTT; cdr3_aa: CASTLTGTDTQYF
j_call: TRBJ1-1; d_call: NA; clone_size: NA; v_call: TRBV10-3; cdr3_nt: TGTGCCACCAGCGGGCAGGGAGGAAGAAACACTGAAGCTTTCTTT; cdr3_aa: CATSGQGGRNTEAFF
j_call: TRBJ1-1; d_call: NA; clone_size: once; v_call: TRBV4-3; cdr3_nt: TGCGCCAGCAGCCAAGACCCCAGCCGAACTGAAGCTTTCTTT; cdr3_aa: CASSQDPSRTEAFF